The present TCR beta chain was sequenced within a study of T cell repertoires in cytomegalovirus infection. Study details: The public TCR beta signatures pointed to both CMV infection and matching HLA type. Study observations and caveats: Dominating the ex vivo response were HLA-C-restricted CMV-specific TCR beta clonotypes.

One entry per CDR3 protein, called by TCRdb with MiXCR from the reads. The repertoire holds 97,000 or so distinct CDR3 sequences, 15% to 20% seen once, with 8% in the top ten. Germline values: CDR1 SGHTA, CDR2 FQGNSA. The CDR3 extends over 15 amino acids. With 4 bases clipped from V and 6 bases from J, the junction kept 9 bases outside the gene matches. This clonotype was seen repeatedly, ten times or more. Its antigen is unknown. The specimen was PBMCs. This receptor was obtained from a human donor in good health (CMV status not recorded). Some clones in this sample may be carry-over from other donors' samples. The genes are TRBV7-2 and TRBJ1-5; TRBD1 aligns across 7 bases. The CDR3, as DNA: TGTGCCAGCAGCTCTCAGACAGGGCAGATTCAGCCCCAGCATTTT. Protein product: CASSSQTGQIQPQHF.